The 2 T cell receptor beta chains below all came from one sample that was sequenced in a study of blood T cell repertoires in COVID-19. Clones were sequenced by immunoSEQ multiplex PCR, and TCRdb holds only the in-frame ones, with some missing. Altogether about 180,000 clones are present, 80% to 90% being singletons, with the ten largest covering 7% to 10%. Specimen: peripheral blood. The source is a man in his forties or fifties with active or convalescent COVID-19.

This chain connects TRBV12-3 or TRBV12-4 to TRBJ2-7, with 10 bases fitting TRBD1. CDR3 length equals 12 residues. After removal of 4 bases from V and 11 bases from J, the junction contained 5 bases not matched to a gene. CDR3 bases: TGTGCCAGCAGTTCACCCGGGACAGGGGAGTACTTC. Residues: CASSSPGTGEYF.

The V and J genes are TRBV19 and TRBJ2-5; 10 bases line up with TRBD2. The CDR3 is made up of 16 amino acids. CDR1 and CDR2 (germline): LNHDA, SQIVND (reference sequence). V lost 2 bases, J lost 2 bases, and 5 bases stayed unmatched. The CDR3 reads CASSIRLAGEQETQYF. CDR3 nucleotides: TGTGCCAGTAGTATAAGGCTAGCGGGAGAACAAGAGACCCAGTACTTC.